Each of the 7 T cell receptor beta chains below was sequenced from the same sample in a study of T cells after yellow fever vaccination. TCRdb itself ran the 5' RACE reads through MiXCR, one entry per CDR3 protein. This table holds roughly 260,000 distinct CDR3 sequences, 10% to 15% found once. Sequencing was performed on CD4+ T cells sorted from PBMCs, taken 45 days after the yellow fever booster vaccination. Source of these receptors: a man aged 25-45 years who received the YFV17D yellow fever vaccine.

At least ten counts were recorded for this clonotype. The chain employs TRBV7-2 and TRBJ2-1; D assignment may be TRBD1 or TRBD2 (6 bases each). Trimming left V 4 bases short and J 9 bases short, with 13 bases between. CDR3 size: 13 residues. CDR1 and CDR2 (germline): SGHTA, FQGNSA. The CDR3 sequence is CASSSQGRGEQFF. As DNA, the CDR3 is TGTGCCAGCAGCTCCCAGGGGCGGGGTGAGCAGTTCTTC.

The V gene is TRBV27, the J gene TRBJ2-3; no clear D gene. V was pared by 2 bases and J by 5 bases, with 8 bases between. Germline CDR1 and CDR2: MNHEY and SMNVEV (reference sequence). The CDR3 length is 13 residues. CDR3 sequence reads: CASSLRPGDTQYF. As DNA, the CDR3 is TGTGCCAGCAGTTTAAGGCCAGGAGATACGCAGTATTTT.

The rearrangement links TRBV7-2 to TRBJ1-2; 7 bases fit TRBD1. Unmatched junction bases numbered 5, after V lost 4 bases and J lost 6 bases. The germline V gene encodes CDR1 SGHTA and CDR2 FQGNSA. The CDR3 is 13 residues long. CDR3 nucleotides: TGTGCCAGCAGCTCATTACAGGGGAATGGCTACACCTTC. Translation gives CASSSLQGNGYTF.

At least ten counts were recorded for this clonotype. The chain employs TRBV7-2 and TRBJ2-7, with D uncertain. CDR1 is SGHTA, CDR2 FQGNSA, per germline. The CDR3 is 11 amino acids. V lost 5 bases to trimming and J lost 0 bases, with 2 bases between them. CDR3 bases: TGTGCCAGCAGCAACTCCTACGAGCAGTACTTC. Residues: CASSNSYEQYF.

The rearrangement joins TRBV5-4 to TRBJ2-2; possible D gene TRBD2, 6 bases. V lost 4 bases and J 3 bases, leaving 13 bases between the germline ends. From germline, CDR1 is SGHNT and CDR2 YYREEE (reference sequence). CDR3 size: 15 residues. The CDR3 spells CASSQPGTHTGELFF. The DNA of the CDR3 is TGTGCCAGCAGCCAACCCGGGACTCACACCGGGGAGCTGTTTTTT.

This chain joins TRBV5-1 and TRBJ2-7; 14 bases match TRBD2. The CDR3 length is 15 residues. V shed 4 bases, J shed 6 bases, and the junction held 6 bases outside the gene matches. The germline V gene encodes CDR1 SGHRS and CDR2 YFSETQ. The DNA of the CDR3 is TGCGCCAGCAGCGGGGGACTAGCGGGAGCGGGCGAGCAGTACTTC. Amino acid sequence: CASSGGLAGAGEQYF.

The CDR3 nucleotides read TGCGCCAGCAGCCGCCGGGACGGATCCTACGAGCAGTACTTC. This gives the protein CASSRRDGSYEQYF. The rearrangement links TRBV5-1 to TRBJ2-7; perhaps D is TRBD1 or TRBD2 (5 bases each). The V end lost 4 bases, the J end lost 1 base, and 12 bases lay between the germline ends. The germline V gene has CDR1 SGHRS and CDR2 YFSETQ. The CDR3 runs to 14 residues.